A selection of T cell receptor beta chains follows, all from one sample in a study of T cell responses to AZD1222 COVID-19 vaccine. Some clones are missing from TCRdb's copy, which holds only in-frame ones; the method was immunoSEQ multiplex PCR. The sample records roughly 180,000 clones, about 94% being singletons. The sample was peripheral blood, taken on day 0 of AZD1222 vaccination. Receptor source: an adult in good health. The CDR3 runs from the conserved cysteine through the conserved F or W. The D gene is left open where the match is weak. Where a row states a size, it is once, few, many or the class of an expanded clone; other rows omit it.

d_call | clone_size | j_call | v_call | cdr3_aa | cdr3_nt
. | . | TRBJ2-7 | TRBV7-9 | CASSLTQGVTYEQYF | TGTGCCAGCAGCTTAACTCAGGGTGTTACCTACGAGCAGTACTTC
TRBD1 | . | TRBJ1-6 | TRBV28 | CASRLSSQGTLHF | TGTGCCAGCAGACTAAGTTCACAGGGGACCCTCCACTTT
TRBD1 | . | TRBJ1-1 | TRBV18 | CASSRDRDTEAFF | TGTGCCAGCTCACGGGACAGGGACACTGAAGCTTTCTTT
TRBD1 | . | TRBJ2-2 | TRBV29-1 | CSVSGTGTHYNTGELFF | TGCAGCGTTTCCGGGACAGGGACTCATTATAACACCGGGGAGCTGTTTTTT
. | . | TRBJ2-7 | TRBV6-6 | CASTPQGPGEQYF | TGTGCCAGCACCCCTCAGGGGCCTGGGGAGCAGTACTTC
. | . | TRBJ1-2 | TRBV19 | CASSMSGVAGGYTF | TGTGCCAGTAGTATGTCCGGGGTTGCAGGAGGCTACACCTTC
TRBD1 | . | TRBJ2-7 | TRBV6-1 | CASSDGRQGAYEQYF | TGTGCCAGCAGTGATGGTCGGCAGGGGGCCTACGAGCAGTACTTC
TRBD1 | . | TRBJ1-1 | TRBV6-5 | CASRNGQGETEAFF | TGTGCCAGCAGAAATGGACAGGGAGAGACTGAAGCTTTCTTT
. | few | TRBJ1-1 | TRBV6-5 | CASSRSTDTEAFF | TGTGCCAGCAGTCGTTCGACAGACACTGAAGCTTTCTTT
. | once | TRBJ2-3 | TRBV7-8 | CASSPSTDTQYF | TGTGCCAGCAGCCCAAGCACAGATACGCAGTATTTT
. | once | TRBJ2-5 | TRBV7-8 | CASSRDQETQYF | TGTGCCAGCAGCAGGGATCAAGAGACCCAGTACTTC
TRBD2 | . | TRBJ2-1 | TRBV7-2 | CASSQGTSGSNEQFF | TGTGCCAGCAGCCAAGGGACTAGCGGAAGCAATGAGCAGTTCTTC
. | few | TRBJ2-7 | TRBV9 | CASSVEARPVSSYEQYF | TGTGCCAGCAGCGTAGAGGCTCGGCCAGTCTCCTCCTACGAGCAGTACTTC
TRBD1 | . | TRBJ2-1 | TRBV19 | CASRDRGLVWNEQFF | TGTGCCAGTAGGGACAGGGGTTTGGTGTGGAATGAGCAGTTCTTC
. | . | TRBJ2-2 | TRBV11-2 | CASSLEWQIRGGELFF | TGTGCCAGCAGCTTAGAGTGGCAGATCCGGGGTGGGGAGCTGTTTTTT
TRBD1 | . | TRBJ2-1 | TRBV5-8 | CASRAGTGVHEQFF | TGTGCCAGCAGGGCCGGGACAGGGGTCCATGAGCAGTTCTTC